This T cell receptor beta chain was obtained from a study of blood T cell repertoires in COVID-19. Those enrolled, adults aged 18 to 89 years, came from around 24 US areas. Cohorts were determined from participant-reported clinical history. Germline V gene lookup returns CDR1 SGHRS and CDR2 YFSETQ. V gave up 5 bases and J gave up 5 bases; unmatched junction bases: 4. The CDR3 consists of 15 residues. TCRdb keeps only in-frame clones here, not all; method: immunoSEQ multiplex PCR. The table shows some 250,000 clones, with 70% to 90% occurring only once. Sequencing used PBMCs or T cells enriched from blood (not recorded which). The chain combines TRBV5-1 with TRBJ2-3, with 14 bases identical to TRBD2. The sequence came from a woman aged 45-60 years who had recovered from COVID-19. The CDR3 DNA reads TGCGCCAGCAGGCGACTAGCGGGAGGGCAAGATACGCAGTATTTT. Residues: CASRRLAGGQDTQYF.